The 32 T cell receptor beta chains listed next were all sequenced from one sample in a study of siplizumab effects on memory and regulatory T cells. Generated by immunoSEQ multiplex PCR, the TCRdb table keeps only in-frame clones and is missing some. The data show over 95,000 clones, about 93% seen once. The sequencing sample was made of non-Treg CD4+ T cells sorted from blood. These receptors were obtained from a human donor in good health.

J is TRBJ2-5 and V is TRBV7-2; D not resolved. This CDR3 has 18 amino acids. The ends were cut back, 2 bases at V and 2 bases at J, with 21 bases in the middle. The germline CDR1 and CDR2 sequences are SGHTA and FQGNSA. The CDR3 DNA sequence: TGTGCCAGCAGCTTATTTCCCCCTACGGTTACAAAGCAAGAGACCCAGTACTTC. It translates to CASSLFPPTVTKQETQYF.

The chain couples TRBV5-6 to TRBJ1-3; maybe TRBD1 (6 bases). The CDR3 is 14 amino acids. Trimming left V 2 bases short and J 2 bases short, with 8 bases between. Germline V gene lookup returns CDR1 SGHDT and CDR2 YYEEEE. CDR3 amino acids: CASSFRGPGNTIYF. DNA of the CDR3: TGTGCCAGCAGCTTCAGGGGCCCTGGAAACACCATATATTTT.

This clone was picked up a small number of times. The chain carries TRBV2 and TRBJ1-5; D gene uncertain. CDR1 is SNHLY and CDR2 is FYNNEI in the germline V gene. V was pared by 5 bases and J by 5 bases, with 13 bases between. The CDR3 sequence is 14 residues long. CDR3 nucleotides: TGTGCCAGCAGTCGGTTTAAGGTCGATCAGCCCCAGCATTTT. As protein: CASSRFKVDQPQHF.

The rearrangement joins TRBV5-4 to TRBJ2-2; 8 bases align to TRBD1. CDR3 length equals 15 residues. Germline CDR1 SGHNT, CDR2 YYREEE (reference sequence). Losses at the gene ends were 2 bases for V and 6 bases for J; bases not matched to a gene: 6. CDR3: CASSLQGEKAGELFF. The CDR3 region has the DNA TGTGCCAGCAGCTTACAGGGGGAAAAGGCCGGGGAGCTGTTTTTT.

In DNA, the CDR3 is TGTGCCAGCAGCGCCTCCTACGAGCAGTACTTC. The encoded protein is CASSASYEQYF. V gene TRBV7-2 combines with J gene TRBJ2-5, with no clear D. The DNA end is more similar to TRBJ2-7, so the J call may be wrong. The CDR3 loop spans 11 amino acids. The germline CDR1 and CDR2 sequences are SGHTA and FQGNSA.

This chain connects TRBV9 to TRBJ1-6; 8 positions agree with TRBD1. The germline V gene has CDR1 SGDLS and CDR2 YYNGEE. CDR3 length: 15 amino acids. With V trimmed by 0 bases and J by 6 bases, 2 bases remained unmatched. CDR3 residues: CASSVGTGFNSPLHF. The CDR3 coding sequence is TGTGCCAGCAGCGTAGGGACAGGGTTTAATTCACCCCTCCACTTT.

The chain couples TRBV6-4 to TRBJ2-7, with 9 bases aligning to TRBD2. V was pared by 3 bases and J by 1 base, with 4 bases of the junction left unmatched. The CDR3 has 15 residues. Germline CDR1 is MRHNA and CDR2 is SNTAGT. CDR3 region: CASSEDSGGSYEQYF. In nucleotides, the CDR3 is TGTGCCAGCAGTGAAGATAGCGGGGGTTCCTACGAGCAGTACTTC.

In DNA form, the CDR3 reads TGTGCCAGCAGCGTCCGGGGGGGCACCTACAATGAGCAGTTCTTC. Its protein product is CASSVRGGTYNEQFF. The V call is TRBV7-2, the J call TRBJ2-1; TRBD2 agrees at 8 bases. CDR3 size: 15 residues. J lost 2 bases, V lost 5 bases, and 5 bases had no gene match. CDR1 and CDR2 (germline): SGHTA, FQGNSA.

The chain carries TRBV12-1 and TRBJ2-7; the table's D call TRBD1 went unverified against the DNA. TRBV12-1 is given as a pseudogene. The CDR3 has 12 residues. Written as DNA, the CDR3 is TGTGCCAGCAGCCCGACAGGGTACGAGCAGTACTTC. As protein: CASSPTGYEQYF.

This clone occurred a few times. The V and J genes are TRBV18 and TRBJ1-5; TRBD1 matches at 9 bases. Germline V gene lookup returns CDR1 KGHSH and CDR2 LQKENI. The CDR3 has 15 residues. V dropped 3 bases and J dropped 6; count of bases not matched to a gene: 6. The CDR3 region is CASSPATGGVQPQHF. For the CDR3, the DNA is TGTGCCAGCTCACCGGCGACAGGGGGAGTTCAGCCCCAGCATTTT.

The chain couples TRBV11-3 to TRBJ2-1; 8 nucleotides agree with TRBD2. The ends lost 5 bases at V and 2 bases at J; junction bases unmatched: 5. Germline V gene sequence: CDR1 SGHNT, CDR2 YENEEA. This CDR3 has 15 amino acids. Here the CDR3 DNA reads TGTGCCAGCAGCCACAGCGGGGGTCCCTACAATGAGCAGTTCTTC. Translation gives CASSHSGGPYNEQFF.

This rearrangement joins TRBV7-6 to TRBJ1-5; D is unclear. CDR3 length: 17 amino acids. CDR1 is SGHVS and CDR2 is FNYEAQ in the germline V gene. V lost 4 bases and J 2 bases, leaving 18 bases between the germline ends. CDR3 region: CASSSLPGMGGNQPQHF. The CDR3 DNA sequence: TGTGCCAGCAGCTCATTACCCGGGATGGGAGGCAATCAGCCCCAGCATTTT.

This sequence joins TRBV7-2 and TRBJ2-5; D may be TRBD2 (6 bases). CDR3 length: 14 amino acids. V lost 1 base and J 7 bases, leaving 13 bases between the germline ends. Looked up from germline, CDR1 is SGHTA and CDR2 is FQGNSA. The CDR3 DNA follows: TGTGCCAGCAGCTTAGGGGGCGGGGAAGGGACCCAGTACTTC. It translates to CASSLGGGEGTQYF.

This rearrangement joins TRBV5-4 to TRBJ2-5; maybe TRBD2 (7 bases). The CDR3 extends over 16 amino acids. The V gene lost 3 bases and the J gene lost 4 bases, with 19 bases spanning the gap. Per germline, CDR1 SGHNT and CDR2 YYREEE (reference sequence). The CDR3 DNA reads TGTGCCAGCAGCTCGAGCGCTAGGGGGGGGATAGAGACCCAGTACTTC. This encodes CASSSSARGGIETQYF.

The genes are TRBV10-1 and TRBJ2-3; D possibly matches TRBD1 or TRBD2 (5 bases each). Per the germline V gene, CDR1 is WNHNN and CDR2 is SYGVQD (reference sequence). The CDR3 is made up of 13 amino acids. Trimming removed 6 bases at V and 6 bases at J, with 13 bases between. CDR3 sequence: CASRAGWRDTQYF. DNA of the CDR3: TGCGCCAGCAGGGCAGGGTGGAGGGATACGCAGTATTTT.

Details on this clone: Other DNA sequences in the sample encode the same CDR3. V usage is TRBV30 and J usage is TRBJ1-1; TRBD1 might be the D (5 bases). The CDR3 is made up of 12 amino acids. Trimming left V 4 bases short and J 5 bases short, with 11 bases between. CDR1 GTSNPN and CDR2 SVGIG come from the germline V gene (reference sequence). CDR3 in amino acids: CAWMRRETEAFF. The DNA for the CDR3 is TGTGCCTGGATGCGCAGGGAGACTGAAGCTTTCTTT.

This sequence joins TRBV2 and TRBJ1-6; D not resolved. The CDR3 sequence is 13 residues long. V was clipped by 6 bases and J by 7 bases, with 10 bases between them. Germline CDR1 SNHLY, CDR2 FYNNEI. CDR3 bases: TGTGCCAGCAGCGGCAGCATCAATTCACCCCTCCACTTT. Protein product: CASSGSINSPLHF. Full variable domain (missing parts from reference TRBV2 and TRBJ1-6): EPEVTQTPSHQVTQMGQEVILRCVPISNHLYFYWYRQILGQKVEFLVSFYNNEISEKSEIFDDQFSVERPDGSNFTLKIRSTKLEDSAMYFCASSGSINSPLHFGNGTRLTVT.

V gene TRBV14 combines with J gene TRBJ1-2; D gene unclear. CDR1 and CDR2 from the germline V gene are SGHDN and FVKESK. There are 15 residues in the CDR3. V dropped 0 bases and J dropped 4 bases, with 12 bases sitting between them. The CDR3 DNA is TGTGCCAGCAGCCAAGATTTTAGGCAGGCCTATGGCTACACCTTC. It translates to CASSQDFRQAYGYTF.

J is TRBJ1-2 and V is TRBV4-3; a weak D match, TRBD1 (5 bases). V was cut by 1 base and J by 6 bases, with 21 bases left in between. The CDR3 runs 17 residues. CDR1 is LGHNA and CDR2 is YSLEER in the germline V gene. This CDR3 is CASSQGTPGPPPDGYTF. The DNA of the CDR3 is TGCGCCAGCAGCCAAGGTACCCCGGGACCCCCACCGGATGGCTACACCTTC.

The genes are TRBV4-3 and TRBJ2-2; TRBD2 agrees at 8 bases. Germline V lookup: CDR1 LGHNA, CDR2 YSLEER. With 4 bases clipped from V and 0 bases from J, the junction kept 4 bases outside the gene matches. This CDR3 region has 16 residues. Here the CDR3 reads CASSLQTSANTGELFF. Here the CDR3 DNA reads TGCGCCAGCAGCCTCCAGACTAGCGCGAACACCGGGGAGCTGTTTTTT.

The V call is TRBV14, the J call TRBJ2-7, with a possible D match to TRBD1 (6 bases). The germline V and J ends were trimmed by 5 bases and 3 bases, with 8 bases remaining between them. Germline V gives CDR1 SGHDN, CDR2 FVKESK. The CDR3 runs to 12 residues. CDR3 in DNA: TGTGCCAGCAGCGCACAGGGCTACGAGCAGTACTTC. Translated: CASSAQGYEQYF.

The chain has TRBV6-1 and TRBJ1-3; D remains unclear. V lost 2 bases to trimming and J lost 4 bases, with 3 bases between them. The CDR3 covers 12 residues. Germline lookup yields CDR1 MNHNS and CDR2 SASEGT. CDR3: CASSELGNTIYF. The DNA of the CDR3 is TGTGCCAGCAGTGAACTCGGAAACACCATATATTTT.

V gene TRBV7-8 combines with J gene TRBJ1-3; D uncertain. Germline CDR1 SGHVS, CDR2 FQNEAQ. V gave up 1 base and J gave up 0 bases, with 7 bases separating them. CDR3 length: 15 residues. The CDR3 loop reads CASSLGQLSGNTIYF. The CDR3 region has the DNA TGTGCCAGCAGCTTAGGGCAGCTCTCTGGAAACACCATATATTTT.

V gene TRBV9 combines with J gene TRBJ2-3, with a weak D call TRBD1 (6 bases). The CDR3 is 13 residues long. Germline V lookup: CDR1 SGDLS, CDR2 YYNGEE. The V end was cut by 6 bases, the J end by 3 bases, with 11 bases between. This chain's CDR3 is CASTGRGTDTQYF. CDR3 DNA: TGTGCCAGCACCGGAAGGGGGACAGATACGCAGTATTTT.

This chain uses TRBV19 with TRBJ1-1; tentatively, D is TRBD1 (5 bases). This CDR3 is 14 amino acids long. The V and J ends lost 5 bases and 0 bases respectively, with 10 bases between them. Germline CDR1 is LNHDA and CDR2 is SQIVND (reference sequence). The CDR3 protein is CASSVSRVNTEAFF. The CDR3 nucleotides read TGTGCCAGTAGTGTTTCCAGGGTGAACACTGAAGCTTTCTTT.

V is TRBV19 and J is TRBJ1-1, with a possible D match to TRBD1 (6 bases). Deletions cut 1 base from V and 4 bases from J, with 10 bases between. The CDR3 consists of 14 residues. Germline V lookup: CDR1 LNHDA, CDR2 SQIVND (reference sequence). Here the CDR3 DNA reads TGTGCCAGTAGTATAGGGCAGGGGAGCACTGAAGCTTTCTTT. It specifies CASSIGQGSTEAFF.

The V gene is TRBV7-9, the J gene TRBJ1-1; D possibly corresponds to TRBD1 (6 bases). This CDR3 is built from 12 residues. Germline V gene sequence: CDR1 SEHNR, CDR2 FQNEAQ (reference sequence). V was trimmed by 5 bases and J by 7 bases, leaving 11 bases between them. The CDR3 bases are TGTGCCAGCAGCATTGAACAGGGTGAAGCTTTCTTT. Translation gives CASSIEQGEAFF.

The chain links TRBV9 to TRBJ1-1, with 9 nucleotides matching TRBD1. Germline trimming cut 4 bases from V and 1 base from J; bases unmatched to any gene: 14. This CDR3 spans 18 amino acids. Germline V CDR1 and CDR2: SGDLS, YYNGEE. CDR3 protein: CASSSRLGTGLGNTEAFF. The CDR3 DNA reads TGTGCCAGCAGCTCCCGTCTAGGGACAGGGTTGGGGAACACTGAAGCTTTCTTT.

This clone was seen just once. This rearrangement joins TRBV5-1 to TRBJ2-5, with 8 bases matching TRBD1. CDR3 length equals 16 residues. Germline V gene lookup returns CDR1 SGHRS and CDR2 YFSETQ. V shed 0 bases, J shed 0 bases, and the junction held 4 bases outside the gene matches. The CDR3 DNA reads as TGCGCCAGCAGCTTGGAGGGGACAGGATACCAAGAGACCCAGTACTTC. It specifies CASSLEGTGYQETQYF.

This clone was detected only once. This sequence joins TRBV7-2 and TRBJ2-3; perhaps D is TRBD1 or TRBD2 (5 bases each). Trimming left V 2 bases short and J 0 bases short, with 12 bases between. The CDR3 covers 16 residues. The germline V gene encodes CDR1 SGHTA and CDR2 FQGNSA. CDR3 region: CASSLKSGLSTDTQYF. The CDR3 region has the DNA TGTGCCAGCAGCTTAAAGTCGGGGCTTAGCACAGATACGCAGTATTTT.

The table lists this clone with a count of one. This chain connects TRBV9 to TRBJ2-3; no definite D call. This CDR3 region has 16 residues. V was trimmed by 0 bases and J by 5 bases, leaving 16 bases between them. In germline, CDR1 is SGDLS, CDR2 YYNGEE. The CDR3: CASSVVGSREGDTQYF. CDR3 in DNA: TGTGCCAGCAGCGTAGTCGGCAGTCGAGAAGGAGATACGCAGTATTTT. Variable domain in full (rest from reference TRBV9 and TRBJ2-3): DSGVTQTPKHLITATGQRVTLRCSPRSGDLSVYWYQQSLDQGLQFLIQYYNGEERAKGNILERFSAQQFPDLHSELNLSSLELGDSALYFCASSVVGSREGDTQYFGPGTRLTVL.

The gene calls are TRBV6-5 and TRBJ2-1, with TRBD1 matching 7 bases. The CDR3 has 13 amino acids. Germline CDR1 reads MNHEY; CDR2 reads SVGAGI. Trimming removed 5 bases from V and 9 bases from J; junction bases left unmatched: 7. The chain's CDR3 is CASSERPGGEQFF. The CDR3 DNA reads as TGTGCCAGCAGTGAAAGACCAGGGGGTGAGCAGTTCTTC.